Shown below are 31 T cell receptor beta chains from a single sample sequenced in a study of siplizumab effects on memory and regulatory T cells. Sequencing used immunoSEQ multiplex PCR; TCRdb keeps in-frame clones, though not all of them. The sample has around 95,000 clones, 94% seen once. The sequenced sample consisted of non-Treg CD4+ T cells sorted from blood. These receptors came from a human donor in good health.

The rearrangement uses TRBV5-1 and TRBJ2-3; 14 bases line up with TRBD2. CDR1 is SGHRS, CDR2 YFSETQ, per germline. This CDR3 has 17 amino acids. With 0 bases clipped from V and 3 bases from J, the junction kept 3 bases outside the gene matches. CDR3 in amino acids: CASSLAGTSGSTDTQYF. The CDR3 nucleotides are TGCGCCAGCAGCTTGGCCGGGACTAGCGGGAGTACAGATACGCAGTATTTT.

This chain uses TRBV27 with TRBJ1-2, with D perhaps matching TRBD1 (5 bases). The V gene lost 6 bases and the J gene lost 8 bases, with 13 bases spanning the gap. The CDR3 extends over 12 amino acids. From germline, CDR1 is MNHEY and CDR2 SMNVEV (reference sequence). The CDR3 nucleotides read TGTGCCAGCAGCCCCCAGGGTAAGGGCTACACCTTC. Its protein is CASSPQGKGYTF.

The chain joins TRBV6-5 to TRBJ2-7; the D gene is possibly TRBD1 (5 bases). The CDR3 loop spans 15 amino acids. Germline V CDR1 and CDR2: MNHEY, SVGAGI. V was pared by 5 bases and J by 3 bases, with 17 bases between. CDR3: CASSGVDRPYYEQYF. The DNA of the CDR3 is TGTGCCAGCAGTGGCGTCGACAGACCGTACTACGAGCAGTACTTC.

The rearrangement links TRBV2 to TRBJ1-3; perhaps TRBD1 as D (5 bases). The V end was cut by 7 bases, the J end by 4 bases, with 17 bases between. Germline V gene data show CDR1 as SNHLY and CDR2 as FYNNEI. The CDR3 runs 15 residues. CDR3 amino acids: CASKGQGLAGNTIYF. Here the CDR3 DNA reads TGTGCCAGCAAGGGCCAGGGCCTCGCGGGAAACACCATATATTTT. Together with reference TRBV2 and TRBJ1-3, the CDR3 gives the full variable domain: EPEVTQTPSHQVTQMGQEVILRCVPISNHLYFYWYRQILGQKVEFLVSFYNNEISEKSEIFDDQFSVERPDGSNFTLKIRSTKLEDSAMYFCASKGQGLAGNTIYFGEGSWLTVV.

The J gene is TRBJ2-3, the V gene TRBV6-4; D may be TRBD1 (5 bases). This CDR3 region has 13 residues. Germline lookup yields CDR1 MRHNA and CDR2 SNTAGT. Between the trimmed V and J ends, which lost 1 base and 9 bases, there was a span of 11 bases. DNA for the CDR3: TGTGCCAGCAGTGACTGGACCGCAGGGACGCAGTATTTT. This encodes CASSDWTAGTQYF.

The chain links TRBV19 to TRBJ2-7; 9 bases fit TRBD2. This CDR3 is 15 amino acids long. The germline V gene encodes CDR1 LNHDA and CDR2 SQIVND (reference sequence). Unmatched junction bases numbered 8, after V lost 6 bases and J lost 2 bases. The CDR3 DNA reads as TGTGCCAGTAGAGGTAGCGGGGGCGACGCCTACGAGCAGTACTTC. Translating gives CASRGSGGDAYEQYF.

This clone was counted between two and nine times. This CDR3 reads CASSPGRNTEAFF. CDR3 coding DNA: TGTGCCAGCAGCCCGGGACGGAACACTGAAGCTTTCTTT. V is TRBV7-3 and J is TRBJ1-1; TRBD1 is a possible D gene (5 bases). CDR3 size: 13 residues. CDR1 and CDR2 (germline): SGHTA, FQGTGA. V shed 5 bases and J shed 1 base, with 8 bases lying between them.

This chain connects TRBV27 to TRBJ2-7; D is perhaps TRBD1 (6 bases). Germline V lookup: CDR1 MNHEY, CDR2 SMNVEV (reference sequence). This CDR3 region has 14 residues. The V end lost 7 bases, the J end lost 2 bases, and 15 bases lay between the germline ends. The CDR3 sequence: CASNQGPGTYEQYF. CDR3 DNA: TGTGCCAGCAACCAGGGGCCCGGCACCTACGAGCAGTACTTC.

The chain is built from TRBV15 and TRBJ2-3; a possible D gene is TRBD2 (6 bases). The CDR3 contains 16 residues. Germline CDR1 reads LNHNV; CDR2 reads YYDKDF (reference sequence). Trimming removed 3 bases at V and 9 bases at J, with 22 bases between. The CDR3 nucleotides read TGTGCCACCAGCAGTACCATAATCGGGAGATTAAGGACGCAGTATTTT. It yields the protein CATSSTIIGRLRTQYF.

This chain joins TRBV2 and TRBJ1-5; D might be TRBD1 (5 bases). V lost 3 bases and J lost 1, with 13 bases in between. The germline CDR1 and CDR2 sequences are SNHLY and FYNNEI. The CDR3 has 16 residues. In DNA form, the CDR3 reads TGTGCCAGCAGTGAGAGCCGGGGCAGGAGCAATCAGCCCCAGCATTTT. Translation: CASSESRGRSNQPQHF.

The J gene is TRBJ2-3, the V gene TRBV28; weak D call: TRBD2 (7 bases). The germline CDR1 and CDR2 sequences are MDHEN and SYDVKM. The CDR3 covers 16 residues. The V end lost 5 bases, the J end lost 6 bases, and 21 bases lay between the germline ends. The CDR3 DNA reads as TGTGCCAGCAGTACAATGGGGGGGCTACTTCAGGATACGCAGTATTTT. This translates into CASSTMGGLLQDTQYF. The complete variable domain, with remaining parts taken from reference TRBV28 and TRBJ2-3, reads DVKVTQSSRYLVKRTGEKVFLECVQDMDHENMFWYRQDPGLGLRLIYFSYDVKMKEKGDIPEGYSVSREKKERFSLILESASTNQTSMYLCASSTMGGLLQDTQYFGPGTRLTVL.

The chain joins TRBV27 to TRBJ2-3; 10 bases are shared with TRBD2. Unmatched junction bases numbered 3, after V lost 2 bases and J lost 1 base. The CDR3 runs 16 residues. Germline CDR1 is MNHEY and CDR2 is SMNVEV (reference sequence). For the CDR3, the DNA is TGTGCCAGCAGTTTACCTAGCGGGAGTGGCACAGATACGCAGTATTTT. Translation: CASSLPSGSGTDTQYF.

The V and J genes are TRBV11-2 and TRBJ2-3, with 13 bases lining up with TRBD2. V shed 4 bases, J shed 4 bases, and the junction held 2 bases outside the gene matches. The CDR3 consists of 15 residues. CDR1 is SGHAT and CDR2 is FQNNGV in the germline V gene. CDR3 in amino acids: CASSSGLAGADTQYF. Here the CDR3 DNA reads TGTGCCAGCAGCTCAGGACTAGCGGGAGCAGATACGCAGTATTTT.

The chain employs TRBV9 and TRBJ1-2; 7 bases agree with TRBD1. Germline V gives CDR1 SGDLS, CDR2 YYNGEE. The CDR3 is made up of 15 amino acids. V shed 0 bases and J 7 bases; nucleotides not matched to a gene: 9. The CDR3 loop is CASSVVDRVDTGYTF. The CDR3 DNA sequence: TGTGCCAGCAGCGTAGTTGACAGGGTGGACACTGGCTACACCTTC.

The chain uses TRBV5-1 and TRBJ2-7; 9 bases match TRBD1. The CDR3 sequence is 15 residues long. V was clipped by 0 bases and J by 3 bases; unmatched bases: 4. CDR1 is SGHRS, CDR2 YFSETQ, per germline. The CDR3 DNA reads as TGCGCCAGCAGCTTGGTACCGGGACAGGGCTACGAGCAGTACTTC. It is translated as CASSLVPGQGYEQYF. The full variable domain, completed using reference TRBV5-1 and TRBJ2-7, is KAGVTQTPRYLIKTRGQQVTLSCSPISGHRSVSWYQQTPGQGLQFLFEYFSETQRNKGNFPGRFSGRQFSNSRSEMNVSTLELGDSALYLCASSLVPGQGYEQYFGPGTRLTVT.

This sequence joins TRBV6-5 and TRBJ1-2, with 7 bases that match TRBD1. With 7 bases clipped from V and 4 bases from J, the junction kept 9 bases outside the gene matches. The length of the CDR3 is 14 residues. Germline lookup yields CDR1 MNHEY and CDR2 SVGAGI. As DNA, the CDR3 is TGTGCCAGCACAAAGACGACAGGGAGCTATGGCTACACCTTC. It translates to CASTKTTGSYGYTF.

This chain connects TRBV4-2 to TRBJ2-7, with D unresolved. Looked up from germline, CDR1 is LGHNA and CDR2 is YNFKEQ. This CDR3 region has 14 residues. V lost 0 bases to trimming and J lost 2 bases, with 8 bases between them. The CDR3 DNA reads as TGTGCCAGCAGCCAAGAGGCGACCCCCTACGAGCAGTACTTC. This translates into CASSQEATPYEQYF.

The chain couples TRBV6-5 to TRBJ2-1; 13 positions match TRBD2. CDR1 and CDR2 from the germline V gene are MNHEY and SVGAGI. J lost 12 bases, V lost 0 bases, and 8 bases had no gene match. CDR3 length: 16 amino acids. In nucleotides, the CDR3 is TGTGCCAGCAGTTACTCGACTAGCGGGAGGAGGGGTACGCAGTTCTTC. It specifies CASSYSTSGRRGTQFF.

This chain connects TRBV25-1 to TRBJ2-3; the match to TRBD2 covers 7 bases. V shed 8 bases and J 5 bases; nucleotides not matched to a gene: 19. Germline V gene data show CDR1 as MGHDK and CDR2 as SYGVNS. There are 17 residues in the CDR3. CDR3 in DNA: TGTGCCAGCGCCGGGGCGATCGTGGGAGGGCTGGGAGATACGCAGTATTTT. Translating it yields CASAGAIVGGLGDTQYF.

This chain links TRBV19 with TRBJ1-5; D not certain. CDR3 length: 14 residues. The germline gives CDR1 LNHDA, CDR2 SQIVND (reference sequence). V was trimmed by 5 bases and J by 0 bases, leaving 8 bases between them. CDR3 residues: CASSGQISNQPQHF. Written as DNA, the CDR3 is TGTGCCAGTAGTGGGCAGATTAGCAATCAGCCCCAGCATTTT.

This chain joins TRBV19 and TRBJ1-2; the D is unclear. V shed 5 bases and J shed 3 bases, with 16 bases lying between them. This CDR3 contains 15 residues. Germline values: CDR1 LNHDA, CDR2 SQIVND (reference sequence). In DNA, the CDR3 is TGTGCCAGTAGTGAACAAATTGACACTCACTATGGCTACACCTTC. This gives the protein CASSEQIDTHYGYTF.

The V call is TRBV5-4, the J call TRBJ2-3, with a possible D match to TRBD2 (5 bases). Germline values: CDR1 SGHNT, CDR2 YYREEE (reference sequence). The CDR3 is 14 amino acids. V was clipped by 2 bases and J by 3 bases, with 10 bases between them. In DNA, the CDR3 is TGTGCCAGCAGCTTAATCGGGGTGACAGATACGCAGTATTTT. Residues: CASSLIGVTDTQYF.

This chain connects TRBV28 to TRBJ1-2; tentatively, D is TRBD1 (6 bases). Germline-derived CDR1 and CDR2 are MDHEN and SYDVKM. The V and J ends lost 2 bases and 4 bases respectively, with 11 bases between them. CDR3 length equals 14 residues. The DNA of the CDR3 is TGTGCCAGCAGTTTAAAGGGGGGGTCCTATGGCTACACCTTC. Translating gives CASSLKGGSYGYTF.

The chain carries TRBV28 and TRBJ2-7, with D perhaps matching TRBD1 (5 bases). From germline, CDR1 is MDHEN and CDR2 SYDVKM. The CDR3 is made up of 15 amino acids. The V end was cut by 5 bases, the J end by 0 bases, with 14 bases between. CDR3 protein: CASSTPQVISYEQYF. CDR3 sequence (DNA): TGTGCCAGCAGTACGCCACAGGTGATCTCCTACGAGCAGTACTTC.

The chain carries TRBV7-9 and TRBJ1-1, with D possibly being TRBD1 (6 bases). The V end lost 4 bases, the J end lost 1 base, and 16 bases lay between the germline ends. The CDR3 runs to 16 residues. In germline, CDR1 is SEHNR, CDR2 FQNEAQ (reference sequence). CDR3 protein: CASSSGTFWKNTEAFF. CDR3 in DNA: TGTGCCAGCAGCTCCGGGACATTTTGGAAGAACACTGAAGCTTTCTTT.

The V and J genes are TRBV28 and TRBJ1-5; D may be TRBD1 (6 bases). V gave up 3 bases and J gave up 10 bases, with 28 bases separating them. CDR3 length equals 18 residues. The germline V gene has CDR1 MDHEN and CDR2 SYDVKM. The CDR3 DNA is TGTGCCAGCAGTTTGCGGGCTTTCAGGGGCCGCCTTACCGAACCCCAGCATTTT. It is translated as CASSLRAFRGRLTEPQHF.

This sequence joins TRBV28 and TRBJ1-6; D might be TRBD1 (5 bases). This CDR3 has 15 residues. The germline V and J ends were trimmed by 4 bases and 9 bases, with 16 bases remaining between them. The germline V gene has CDR1 MDHEN and CDR2 SYDVKM. The CDR3 DNA follows: TGTGCCAGCAGTTACACCGGGGCCGGGGGTTCACCCCTCCACTTT. Translated, it gives CASSYTGAGGSPLHF.

The chain couples TRBV11-2 to TRBJ1-2; D is perhaps TRBD1 (5 bases). There are 16 residues in the CDR3. CDR1 and CDR2 from the germline V gene are SGHAT and FQNNGV. V lost 0 bases and J 2 bases, leaving 13 bases between the germline ends. The DNA for the CDR3 is TGTGCCAGCAGCTTAGAGACAGTACTACAGAACTATGGCTACACCTTC. This codes for CASSLETVLQNYGYTF.

The CDR3 DNA follows: TGTGCCAGCAGCCCCTTGGCCGGGGAGCTGTTTTTT. Translated: CASSPLAGELFF. The chain recombines TRBV7-6 with TRBJ2-2; no definite D call. Germline-derived CDR1 and CDR2 are SGHVS and FNYEAQ. The CDR3 has 12 amino acids. The germline V and J ends were trimmed by 5 bases and 6 bases, with 7 bases remaining between them.

V and J are TRBV7-9 and TRBJ2-7, with a weak D call TRBD2 (7 bases). Trimming cost V 5 bases and J 0 bases, with 17 bases left between them. The CDR3 has 16 residues. Germline CDR1 is SEHNR and CDR2 is FQNEAQ (reference sequence). CDR3 sequence: CASSQGRGKSSYEQYF. The CDR3 bases are TGTGCCAGCAGCCAAGGGAGGGGGAAGAGCTCCTACGAGCAGTACTTC.

The rearrangement links TRBV2 to TRBJ2-5, with 7 bases fitting TRBD2. Germline trimming cut 2 bases from V and 5 bases from J; bases unmatched to any gene: 11. The CDR3 is 16 residues long. Germline V CDR1 and CDR2: SNHLY, FYNNEI. CDR3 sequence (DNA): TGTGCCAGCAGTGAATTCGGGGAGGGCCCAGGGGAGACCCAGTACTTC. Residues: CASSEFGEGPGETQYF. The entire variable domain, with the rest obtained from reference TRBV2 and TRBJ2-5, is as follows: EPEVTQTPSHQVTQMGQEVILRCVPISNHLYFYWYRQILGQKVEFLVSFYNNEISEKSEIFDDQFSVERPDGSNFTLKIRSTKLEDSAMYFCASSEFGEGPGETQYFGPGTRLLVL.